What follows is one T cell receptor (beta chain) and its context. Its antigen is unknown. These data belong to a study of OX40 agonist ivuxolimab in advanced cancers. Overall study context: Patients received ivuxolimab, an agonistic anti-OX40 (CD134) antibody.

General study points: CD8+ T cells were the subset that, on average, had more expanded clones than CD4+.

Some clones are missing from TCRdb's copy, which holds only in-frame ones; the method was immunoSEQ multiplex PCR. The table includes 40,000 to 60,000 clones, about 86% detected once. This receptor was obtained from an adult with an advanced solid tumor such as melanoma, head and neck, liver or kidney cancer. This sample comprised CD4+ or CD8+ T cells sorted from blood, obtained in a trial of the OX40 agonist ivuxolimab.

This CDR3 is CASSQVRGSGTEAFF. As DNA, the CDR3 is TGTGCCAGCAGCCAAGTGAGGGGCTCCGGCACTGAAGCTTTCTTT. The V call is TRBV4-2, the J call TRBJ1-1, with a possible D match to TRBD1 (5 bases). This CDR3 is built from 15 residues. The germline V gene has CDR1 LGHNA and CDR2 YNFKEQ. Trimming took 1 base from V and 4 from J, leaving 13 bases between them.